This T cell receptor (beta chain) was profiled in a study of human T cells and chemical hapten exposure. The time point is: patch test 1, 2 weeks after DPC sensitization. Regarding treatment: therapeutic diphenylcyclopropenone sensitization with weekly scalp DPC. Trimming cost V 5 bases and J 5 bases; bases outside gene matches: 6. The CDR3 has 14 residues. Study-wide results and limits: Donor immune responses may differ from healthy people's, since all donors had alopecia.

As regards this clonotype: Its antigen is not identified.

In TCRdb, the RACE reads were re-called with MiXCR into one record per CDR3 protein. The data hold fewer than 400,000 distinct CDR3 sequences, with about 7% observed a single time. The gene calls are TRBV12-3 or TRBV12-4 and TRBJ2-7; 10 nucleotides match TRBD1. The sample consisted of whole blood, taken in connection with sensitization to the hapten diphenylcyclopropenone (DPC). The source of this sequence is a woman aged 18-29 years with alopecia areata. Some clones in this sample may be carry-over from other donors' samples. The CDR3 here is CASSTRDRGHEQYF. CDR3 DNA: TGTGCCAGCAGTACCCGGGACAGGGGTCACGAGCAGTACTTC.